The TCR beta chain described here comes from a study of monozygotic twins with inflammatory bowel disease. The CDR3 runs 17 residues. Findings and limits, study-wide: IBD patients shared fewer clonotypes with others than healthy twins, especially with disease activity.

Through template switching, UMIs that included a 6-nucleotide sample barcode were added. From its re-call of the 5' RACE reads, TCRdb lists each CDR3 protein once, without DNA. The sample's table shows about 450,000 distinct CDR3 sequences. Comment on this clonotype: Antigen specificity is unknown.

The clonotype was recovered from a human donor with ulcerative colitis or Crohn's disease, or a healthy co-twin of an affected twin (not recorded which). The chain is built from TRBV12-3 or TRBV12-4 and TRBJ2-3; the TCRdb call, TRBD2, lacks DNA for checking. The sequenced sample was blood. The CDR3 reads CASSLSRSRGIRDTQYF.